This TCR beta chain was profiled in a study of T cell repertoires in cytomegalovirus infection. Across the study: Newly reported HLA-C-restricted and thoroughly characterized HLA-B-restricted CMV epitopes were employed. Public TCR beta signatures provided an indication of both CMV infection and a matching HLA type.

This clonotype was seen repeatedly, ten times or more. What it binds is unknown. The study, taken as a whole, reports: Predominance within the ex vivo response was attributable to HLA-C-restricted CMV-specific TCR beta clonotypes. Of the TCR beta families, the public ones yielded a cumulative frequency that identified carriers of CMV plus the relevant HLA.

TCRdb re-analysed the reads in MiXCR, keeping a single row per CDR3 protein. The data contain 340,000 or so distinct CDR3 sequences, around 25% of them singletons. The junction had 7 bases not matched to a gene; V was cut back by 8 bases and J by 7 bases. The CDR3 has 14 amino acids. Germline CDR1 SGHTA, CDR2 FQGNSA. Source: cultured PBMCs, taken from culture after CMV antigen stimulation. The V gene is TRBV7-2, the J gene TRBJ2-1; 11 bases map to TRBD2. The origin of this receptor is a human donor in good health (CMV status not recorded). Some clones in this sample may be carry-over from other donors' samples. This CDR3 is CASGRTSGFNEQFF. DNA for the CDR3: TGTGCCAGCGGACGGACTAGCGGGTTTAATGAGCAGTTCTTC.